This T cell receptor beta chain came from a study of T cells after somatic rescue of genetic block. The data were produced by immunoSEQ multiplex PCR, yet TCRdb's version contains in-frame clones alone and is incomplete. Found here are 70,000 to 95,000 clones, 90% of them singletons; the top ten hold roughly 1.7%. There are 17 residues in the CDR3. With 1 base removed from V and 0 bases from J, the gap between germline ends came to 15 bases. The V gene's germline CDR1 is SGDLS and CDR2 YYNGEE. V and J are TRBV9 and TRBJ2-3; D perhaps matches TRBD2 (5 bases). The sequence came from a woman younger than 30. The sample consisted of peripheral blood mononuclear cells (PBMCs). The CDR3 reads CASSVHRGWESTDTQYF. The CDR3 DNA reads as TGTGCCAGCAGCGTACACCGAGGGTGGGAGAGCACAGATACGCAGTATTTT.